Listed below are T cell receptor beta chains from one sample, sequenced in a study of T-cell reconstitution after alpha-beta-depleted transplantation in children. One entry per CDR3 protein, called by TCRdb with MiXCR from the PCR reads. The repertoire holds 200,000 to 250,000 distinct CDR3 sequences, about 8.4% seen once, with less than 40% in the top ten. The specimen comprised PBMCs, mostly from graft donor cells, sampled 360 days after TCRalphabeta/CD19-depleted stem cell transplant. The receptors here all came from a male patient between 2 and 9 years old who had a stem cell transplant for acute myeloid leukemia, so the T cells may come from the graft donor. Each CDR3 is given with its conserved first and last residue. Each record gives: J gene, V gene, clone size, D gene, CDR3 DNA, CDR3 protein. The D gene is left open where the match is weak. Size is stated for part of the rows, as once, few or many counts, or as a class when the clone is expanded.

TRBJ2-5 | TRBV4-3 | . | . | TGCGCCAGCGCCGTGAACGACCGGCCCCAAGAGACCCAGTACTTC | CASAVNDRPQETQYF
TRBJ2-2 | TRBV4-2 | . | . | TGTGCCAGCAGCCAAGACCGCGCCGGGGAGCTGTTTTTT | CASSQDRAGELFF
TRBJ2-2 | TRBV9 | many | . | TGTGCCAGCAGCGTAGAGGCGCGGACGAACACCGGGGAGCTGTTTTTT | CASSVEARTNTGELFF
TRBJ2-1 | TRBV12-3/TRBV12-4 | . | TRBD1 | TGTGCCAGCAGCCCTACAGGGGCCCGCTCCTACAATGAGCAGTTCTTC | CASSPTGARSYNEQFF
TRBJ2-1 | TRBV5-8 | many | . | TGTGCCAGCAGCTTGGCCGCGGCAGGGGATGAGCAGTTCTTC | CASSLAAAGDEQFF
TRBJ2-7 | TRBV21-1 | many | . | TGTGCCAGCAGCAAGATCAGGGGGCGCTCCTACGAGCAGTACTTC | CASSKIRGRSYEQYF
TRBJ2-2 | TRBV27 | few | . | TGTGCCAGCAGTTCGACGCTCCCCGGGGAGCTGTTTTTT | CASSSTLPGELFF
TRBJ1-2 | TRBV28 | many | TRBD1 | TGTGCCAGCAGTTTTGGGACAGCGAACTATGGCTACACCTTC | CASSFGTANYGYTF
TRBJ1-6 | TRBV5-1 | few | . | TGCGCCAGCAGCGAAGTATCGACACATAATTCACCCCTCCACTTT | CASSEVSTHNSPLHF
TRBJ1-1 | TRBV20-1 | . | . | TGCAGTGCTCCCTCCGGGGGACGCGAAGCTTTCTTT | CSAPSGGREAFF
TRBJ2-3 | TRBV7-9 | few | . | TGTGCCAGCAGCTGGGGGACAGATACGCAGTATTTT | CASSWGTDTQYF
TRBJ2-5 | TRBV5-1 | few | TRBD1 | TGCGCCAGCAGCATTGGACAGGGCGGATGGGAGACCCAGTACTTC | CASSIGQGGWETQYF
TRBJ1-6 | TRBV28 | . | . | TGTGCCAGCAGCCAAACGTCCTCCTATAATTCACCCCTCCACTTT | CASSQTSSYNSPLHF
TRBJ2-1 | TRBV29-1 | many | TRBD2 | TGCAGCGTCCATCTAGCGGGGGCCTACAATGAGCAGTTCTTC | CSVHLAGAYNEQFF
TRBJ2-5 | TRBV29-1 | few | . | TGCAGCGTTGAGGAGGGGCCCCAAGAGACCCAGTACTTC | CSVEEGPQETQYF
TRBJ2-1 | TRBV3-1 | many | TRBD2 | TGTGCCAGCAGCCAAACGACTAGCGGGGGTAGGGGCAATGAGCAGTTCTTC | CASSQTTSGGRGNEQFF
TRBJ2-7 | TRBV20-1 | . | TRBD2 | TGCAGTGCTAACTCGGGCGGGGGAGGGGACTACGAGCAGTACTTC | CSANSGGGGDYEQYF
TRBJ2-1 | TRBV6-5 | . | TRBD2 | TGTGCCAGCAGTTACTCAGGCGGGAGGGGATACAATGAGCAGTTCTTC | CASSYSGGRGYNEQFF